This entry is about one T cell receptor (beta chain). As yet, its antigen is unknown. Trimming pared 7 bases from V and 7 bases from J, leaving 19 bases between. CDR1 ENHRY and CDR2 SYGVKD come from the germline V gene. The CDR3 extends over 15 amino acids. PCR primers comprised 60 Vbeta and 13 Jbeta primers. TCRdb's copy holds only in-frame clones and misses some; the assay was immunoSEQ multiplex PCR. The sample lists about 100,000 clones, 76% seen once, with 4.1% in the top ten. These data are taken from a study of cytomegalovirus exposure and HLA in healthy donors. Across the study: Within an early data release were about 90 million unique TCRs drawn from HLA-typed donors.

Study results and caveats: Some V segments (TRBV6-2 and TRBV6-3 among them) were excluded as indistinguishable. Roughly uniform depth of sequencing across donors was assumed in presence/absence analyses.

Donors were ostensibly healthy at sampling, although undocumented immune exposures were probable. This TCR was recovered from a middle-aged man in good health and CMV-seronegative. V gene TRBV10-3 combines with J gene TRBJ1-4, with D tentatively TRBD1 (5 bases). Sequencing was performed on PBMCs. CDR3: CAINFTGRHGEKLFF. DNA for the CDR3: TGTGCCATCAATTTTACAGGTAGACACGGTGAAAAACTGTTTTTT.